A selection of T cell receptor beta chains follows, all from one sample in a study of cytomegalovirus exposure and HLA in healthy donors. Libraries were prepared by immunoSEQ multiplex PCR; TCRdb keeps only in-frame clonotypes and omits some of them. The profile shows under 75,000 clones, approximately 74% of them singletons. Sequencing was done on a sample of PBMCs. The receptors shown here come from a man between 40 and 49 years old in good health and CMV-seropositive. Both conserved end residues are part of each CDR3. D genes are given only for firm matches. Not all rows give a size; the values are once, few, many and, for expanded clones, a class.

D: TRBD1; V: TRBV14; J: TRBJ2-4; size: once; CDR3: CASSHPTWGQGMAKNIQYF; DNA: TGTGCCAGCAGCCATCCTACTTGGGGACAGGGGATGGCCAAAAACATTCAGTACTTC
D: TRBD1; V: TRBV30; J: TRBJ2-3; size: .; CDR3: CAWMRGRGTDTQYF; DNA: TGTGCCTGGATGAGGGGGCGGGGCACAGATACGCAGTATTTT
D: TRBD1; V: TRBV6-5; J: TRBJ2-3; size: .; CDR3: CASRVRGLGDTQYF; DNA: TGTGCCAGCAGGGTCAGGGGGCTCGGGGATACGCAGTATTTT
D: TRBD1; V: TRBV4-1; J: TRBJ2-7; size: .; CDR3: CASSQAGDSSYEQYF; DNA: TGCGCCAGCAGCCAAGCCGGGGACAGCTCCTACGAGCAGTACTTC
D: TRBD1; V: TRBV4-3; J: TRBJ1-2; size: .; CDR3: CASSQVDRGSGGYTF; DNA: TGCGCCAGCAGCCAAGTAGACAGGGGATCTGGAGGCTACACCTTC
D: TRBD1; V: TRBV7-9; J: TRBJ1-6; size: .; CDR3: CSSSSGTGGASGNSPLHF; DNA: TGTTCCAGCAGCTCCGGGACAGGGGGCGCATCTGGTAATTCACCCCTCCACTTT
D: TRBD1; V: TRBV4-3; J: TRBJ1-2; size: .; CDR3: CASSPGQGVHGYTF; DNA: TGCGCCAGCAGCCCGGGACAGGGAGTACATGGCTACACCTTC
D: .; V: TRBV12-5; J: TRBJ2-4; size: .; CDR3: CASGLSGSAIQYF; DNA: TGTGCTAGTGGTTTATCAGGGTCCGCCATTCAGTACTTC
D: .; V: TRBV2; J: TRBJ1-1; size: .; CDR3: CASKGGYTEAFF; DNA: TGTGCCAGCAAAGGCGGCTACACTGAAGCTTTCTTT
D: TRBD1; V: TRBV18; J: TRBJ1-4; size: .; CDR3: CASSPPSGGEKLFF; DNA: TGTGCCAGCTCACCACCGTCAGGGGGGGAAAAACTGTTTTTT
D: .; V: TRBV7-9; J: TRBJ2-3; size: once; CDR3: CASRGRDTQYF; DNA: TGTGCCAGCCGAGGGAGAGATACGCAGTATTTT
D: TRBD2; V: TRBV5-1; J: TRBJ2-2; size: .; CDR3: CASSLASGDRELFF; DNA: TGCGCCAGCAGCTTGGCTAGCGGGGATCGGGAGCTGTTTTTT
D: TRBD1; V: TRBV11-2; J: TRBJ2-7; size: few; CDR3: CASSLSQGGGEQYF; DNA: TGTGCCAGCAGCTTGTCACAGGGGGGTGGAGAGCAGTACTTC
D: TRBD1; V: TRBV11-2; J: TRBJ1-2; size: .; CDR3: CASSFSPGTVYGYTF; DNA: TGTGCCAGCAGCTTCTCTCCCGGGACAGTCTATGGCTACACCTTC
D: TRBD2; V: TRBV5-1; J: TRBJ2-1; size: .; CDR3: CASSGTSGGHLSYNEQFF; DNA: TGCGCCAGCAGCGGTACTAGCGGGGGCCACCTTTCCTACAATGAGCAGTTCTTC
D: .; V: TRBV5-1; J: TRBJ2-1; size: .; CDR3: CASSSDLKQFF; DNA: TGCGCCAGCAGCTCTGACTTGAAGCAGTTCTTC
D: .; V: TRBV11-3; J: TRBJ1-1; size: .; CDR3: CASSLVRDYTEAFF; DNA: TGTGCCAGCAGCTTAGTGAGAGACTACACTGAAGCTTTCTTT
D: .; V: TRBV6-5; J: TRBJ1-5; size: .; CDR3: CASSSSRDSSNQPQHF; DNA: TGTGCCAGCAGTTCTAGCCGGGACTCCAGCAATCAGCCCCAGCATTTT
D: TRBD2; V: TRBV6-1; J: TRBJ2-1; size: .; CDR3: CASSTGLAGVNEQFF; DNA: TGTGCCAGCAGCACGGGACTAGCGGGAGTCAATGAGCAGTTCTTC
D: .; V: TRBV29-1; J: TRBJ2-4; size: .; CDR3: CSVGHLGVANIQYF; DNA: TGCAGCGTTGGGCACCTAGGGGTAGCAAACATTCAGTACTTC